What follows is one T cell receptor beta chain and its context. This clonotype was counted many times. The clone's antigen remains unknown. Base qualities were left out, and no much larger clone turns up one base away. This entry comes from a study of T-cell reconstitution after alpha-beta-depleted transplantation in children (dated by TCRdb to 2015 to 2016). For context, the study as a whole: T-cell immune reconstitution after TCRalphabeta/CD19-depleted allogeneic hematopoietic cell transplantation in children was quantitatively tracked in the study by means of TCR repertoire profiling.

The method was PCR. TCRdb names Illumina HiSeq 2500 as the instrument used. TCR libraries were prepared with molecular barcoding, using unique molecular identifiers to normalize TCRbeta repertoire quantification. TCRdb passed the public sequencing reads through fastp at Q25 and MiXCR, retaining productive beta sequences. Here each entry gathers all rows of one CDR3 protein and keeps the most common genes and DNA. Counted in this sample were tens of thousands of distinct CDR3 sequences; 5.5% to 7.5% of them appeared once. Approximately 2.4% of the sample lies in the top ten. In the germline V gene, CDR1 corresponds to MDHEN and CDR2 to SYDVKM. Its CDR3 holds 15 amino acids, cysteine through phenylalanine. The read is trimmed to its CDR3 DNA, 45 bases read in frame from base 1. V is shortened by 3 bases, J by 1 base, and the region joining them spans 10 bases.

The receptor chain draws on TRBV28 and TRBJ1-3; D gene: possibly TRBD1, on 6 matching bases. The sequencing used PBMCs from the stem cell graft donor, collected from the stem cell graft. The receptor comes from a human donor who donated a stem cell graft to a child with acute lymphoblastic leukemia. The DNA sequence is as follows: TGTGCCAGCAGTTTTGGGGGCGCTTCTGGAAACACCATATATTTT. It translates as CASSFGGASGNTIYF.